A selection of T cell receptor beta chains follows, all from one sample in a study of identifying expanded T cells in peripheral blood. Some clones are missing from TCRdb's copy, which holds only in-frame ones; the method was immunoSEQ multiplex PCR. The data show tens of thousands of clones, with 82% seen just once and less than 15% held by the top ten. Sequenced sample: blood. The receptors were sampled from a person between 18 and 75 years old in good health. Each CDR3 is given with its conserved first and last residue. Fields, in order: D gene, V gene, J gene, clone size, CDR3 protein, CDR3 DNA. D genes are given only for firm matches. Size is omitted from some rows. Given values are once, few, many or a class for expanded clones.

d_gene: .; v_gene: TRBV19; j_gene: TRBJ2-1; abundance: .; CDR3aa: CASSGLNNEQFF; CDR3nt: TGTGCCAGTAGTGGGTTGAACAATGAGCAGTTCTTC
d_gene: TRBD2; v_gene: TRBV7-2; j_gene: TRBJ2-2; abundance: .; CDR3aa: CASILAGLTGELFF; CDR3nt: TGTGCCAGCATACTAGCGGGCCTAACCGGGGAGCTGTTTTTT
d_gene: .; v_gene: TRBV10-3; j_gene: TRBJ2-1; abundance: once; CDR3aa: CAISESERNKNEQFF; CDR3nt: TGTGCCATCAGTGAGTCGGAGCGGAATAAAAATGAGCAGTTCTTC
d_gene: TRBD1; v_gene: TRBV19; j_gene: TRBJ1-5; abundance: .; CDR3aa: CASSATGGAGGNQPQHF; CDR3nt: TGTGCCAGTAGTGCTACAGGGGGCGCGGGAGGCAATCAGCCCCAGCATTTT
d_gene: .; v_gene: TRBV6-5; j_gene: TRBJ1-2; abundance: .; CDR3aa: CASSYSPQGNYGYTF; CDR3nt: TGTGCCAGCAGTTACTCTCCCCAGGGTAACTATGGCTACACCTTC
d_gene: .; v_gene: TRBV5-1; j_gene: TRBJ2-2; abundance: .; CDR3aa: CASSLGHLTNTGELFF; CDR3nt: TGCGCCAGCAGCTTGGGACACCTTACGAACACCGGGGAGCTGTTTTTT
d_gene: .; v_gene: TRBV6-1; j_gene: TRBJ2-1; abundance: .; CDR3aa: CASSDSGLKNNEQFF; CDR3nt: TGTGCCAGCAGTGATTCCGGACTTAAAAACAATGAGCAGTTCTTC
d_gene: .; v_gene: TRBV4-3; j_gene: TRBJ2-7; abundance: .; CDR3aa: CASSQGRGRVYEQYF; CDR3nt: TGCGCCAGCAGCCAAGGGAGGGGCAGGGTGTACGAGCAGTACTTC
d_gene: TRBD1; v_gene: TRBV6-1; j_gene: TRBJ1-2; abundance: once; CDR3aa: CARRDREDYGYTF; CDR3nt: TGTGCCAGACGGGACAGGGAGGACTATGGCTACACCTTC
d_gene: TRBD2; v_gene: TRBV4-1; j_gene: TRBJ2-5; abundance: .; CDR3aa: CASSQGLAGGQDQYF; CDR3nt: TGCGCCAGCAGCCAAGGACTAGCGGGAGGGCAGGACCAGTACTTC
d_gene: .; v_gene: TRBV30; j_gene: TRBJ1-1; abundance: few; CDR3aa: CAWRSGNTEAFF; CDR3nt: TGTGCCTGGAGGTCGGGGAACACTGAAGCTTTCTTT
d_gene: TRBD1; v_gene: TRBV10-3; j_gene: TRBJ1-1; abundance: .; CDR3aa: CAISESGQVNTEAFF; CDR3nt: TGTGCCATCAGTGAGTCGGGACAGGTGAACACTGAAGCTTTCTTT
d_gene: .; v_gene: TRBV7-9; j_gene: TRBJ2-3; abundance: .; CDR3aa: CASSVWGDTQYF; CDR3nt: TGTGCCAGCAGCGTATGGGGGGATACGCAGTATTTT
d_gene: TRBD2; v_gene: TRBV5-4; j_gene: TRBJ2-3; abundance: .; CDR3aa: CASSLGLAGGVMDTQYF; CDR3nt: TGTGCCAGCAGCTTGGGGCTAGCGGGAGGAGTTATGGATACGCAGTATTTT
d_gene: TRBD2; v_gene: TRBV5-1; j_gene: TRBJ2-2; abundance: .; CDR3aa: CASSLGLAGSTGELFF; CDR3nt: TGCGCCAGCAGCCTGGGACTAGCGGGATCAACCGGGGAGCTGTTTTTT
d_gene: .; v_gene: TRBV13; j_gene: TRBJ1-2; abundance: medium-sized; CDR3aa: CASSSSGTQTVF; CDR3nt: TGTGCCAGCAGCTCCTCAGGCACACAAACGGTCTTC
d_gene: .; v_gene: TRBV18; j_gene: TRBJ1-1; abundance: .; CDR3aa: CASSPREGNTEAFF; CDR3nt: TGTGCCAGCTCACCGAGGGAAGGTAACACTGAAGCTTTCTTT
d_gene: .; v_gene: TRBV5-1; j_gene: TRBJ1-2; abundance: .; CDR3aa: CASSLGQGIPHGYTF; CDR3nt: TGCGCCAGCAGCTTGGGTCAGGGAATCCCCCATGGCTACACCTTC
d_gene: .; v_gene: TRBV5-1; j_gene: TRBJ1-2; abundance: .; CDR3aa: CASSLEIVTLNYGYTF; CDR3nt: TGCGCCAGCAGCTTGGAGATAGTTACCCTTAACTATGGCTACACCTTC
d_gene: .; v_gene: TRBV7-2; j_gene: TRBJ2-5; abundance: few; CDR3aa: CASSLGLGGETQYF; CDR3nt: TGTGCCAGCAGCTTAGGTCTAGGAGGGGAGACCCAGTACTTC
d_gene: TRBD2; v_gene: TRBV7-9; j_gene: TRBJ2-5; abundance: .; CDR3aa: CASSPLAGKVATQYF; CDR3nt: TGTGCCAGCAGCCCGTTAGCGGGAAAGGTGGCGACCCAGTACTTC
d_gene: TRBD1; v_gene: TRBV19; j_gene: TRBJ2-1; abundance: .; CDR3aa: CASSVTGTANEQFF; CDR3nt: TGTGCCAGTAGTGTCACCGGGACAGCCAATGAGCAGTTCTTC
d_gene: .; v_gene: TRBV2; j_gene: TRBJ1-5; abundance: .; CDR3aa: CASGGSYSNQPQHF; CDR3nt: TGTGCCAGTGGCGGCTCCTATAGCAATCAGCCCCAGCATTTT
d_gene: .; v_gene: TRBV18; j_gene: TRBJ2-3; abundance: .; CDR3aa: CASSPRGGTTDTQYF; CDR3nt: TGTGCCAGCTCACCAAGGGGGGGCACGACAGATACGCAGTATTTT
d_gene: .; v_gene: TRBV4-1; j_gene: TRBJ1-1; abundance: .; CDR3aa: CASSQDSGPFTEAFF; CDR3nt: TGCGCCAGCAGCCAAGATTCCGGGCCTTTCACTGAAGCTTTCTTT
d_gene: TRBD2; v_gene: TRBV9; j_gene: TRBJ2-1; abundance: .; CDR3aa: CASSVKGLAGGTYNEQFF; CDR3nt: TGTGCCAGCAGCGTAAAGGGACTAGCGGGCGGTACCTACAATGAGCAGTTCTTC
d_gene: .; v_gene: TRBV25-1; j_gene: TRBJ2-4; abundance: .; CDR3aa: CASSAQTVLAKNIQYF; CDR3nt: TGTGCCAGCAGTGCACAGACAGTGCTGGCCAAAAACATTCAGTACTTC
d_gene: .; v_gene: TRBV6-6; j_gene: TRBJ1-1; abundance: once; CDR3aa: CASSYQGAAFF; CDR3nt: TGTGCCAGCAGCTACCAGGGCGCAGCTTTCTTT
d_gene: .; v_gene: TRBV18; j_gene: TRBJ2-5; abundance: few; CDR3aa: CASSPQQGLETQYF; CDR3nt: TGTGCCAGCTCACCACAGCAGGGTCTGGAGACCCAGTACTTC
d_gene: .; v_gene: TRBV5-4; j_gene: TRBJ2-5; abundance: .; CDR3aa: CASSIPSRETQYF; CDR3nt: TGTGCCAGCAGCATCCCTAGTCGGGAGACCCAGTACTTC
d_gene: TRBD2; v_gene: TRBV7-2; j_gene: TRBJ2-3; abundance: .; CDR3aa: CASSFGRGGSGTDTQYF; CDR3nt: TGTGCCAGCAGCTTTGGTCGGGGCGGGAGTGGCACAGATACGCAGTATTTT
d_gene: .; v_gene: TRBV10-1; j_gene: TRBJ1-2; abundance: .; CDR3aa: CAALRDWGYTF; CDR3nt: TGCGCCGCGCTCAGGGATTGGGGCTACACCTTC
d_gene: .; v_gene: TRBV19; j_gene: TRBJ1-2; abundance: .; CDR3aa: CASRGERRASYGYTF; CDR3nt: TGTGCCAGTAGGGGTGAGAGACGGGCCTCCTATGGCTACACCTTC
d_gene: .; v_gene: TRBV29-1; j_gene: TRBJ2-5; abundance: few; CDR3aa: CSVEQQGVETQYF; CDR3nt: TGCAGCGTTGAGCAACAGGGTGTAGAGACCCAGTACTTC
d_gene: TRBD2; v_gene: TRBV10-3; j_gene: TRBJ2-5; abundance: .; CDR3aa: CAIELAGYQETQYF; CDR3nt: TGTGCCATAGAACTAGCGGGCTACCAAGAGACCCAGTACTTC
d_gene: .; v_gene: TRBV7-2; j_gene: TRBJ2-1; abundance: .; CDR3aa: CASSFGLPNEQFF; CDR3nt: TGTGCCAGCAGCTTTGGCCTGCCCAATGAGCAGTTCTTC
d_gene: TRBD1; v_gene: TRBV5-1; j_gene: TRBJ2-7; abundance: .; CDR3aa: CASSPYASTGDEQYF; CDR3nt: TGCGCCAGCAGCCCCTACGCGTCGACAGGGGACGAGCAGTACTTC
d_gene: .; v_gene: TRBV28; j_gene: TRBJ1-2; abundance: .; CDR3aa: CASRLAGVYGYTF; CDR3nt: TGTGCCAGCCGGTTAGCAGGGGTTTATGGCTACACCTTC
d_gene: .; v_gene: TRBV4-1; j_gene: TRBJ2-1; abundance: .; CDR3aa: CASSQVDMGFTYNEQFF; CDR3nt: TGCGCCAGCAGCCAAGTGGACATGGGGTTTACCTACAATGAGCAGTTCTTC
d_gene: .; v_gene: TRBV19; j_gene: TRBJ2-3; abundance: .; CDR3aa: CASSSTGPTDTQYF; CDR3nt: TGTGCCAGTAGTAGCACAGGGCCCACAGATACGCAGTATTTT
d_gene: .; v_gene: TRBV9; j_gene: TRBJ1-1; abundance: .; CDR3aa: CASSVGDNTEAFF; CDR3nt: TGTGCCAGCAGCGTAGGGGACAACACTGAAGCTTTCTTT
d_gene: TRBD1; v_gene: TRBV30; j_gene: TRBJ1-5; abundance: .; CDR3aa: CAWSRGGDQPQHF; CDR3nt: TGTGCCTGGAGTCGAGGGGGCGATCAGCCCCAGCATTTT
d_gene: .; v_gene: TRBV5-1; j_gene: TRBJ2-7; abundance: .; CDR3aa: CASSLVAASSYEQYF; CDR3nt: TGCGCCAGCAGCTTGGTCGCGGCAAGCTCCTACGAGCAGTACTTC
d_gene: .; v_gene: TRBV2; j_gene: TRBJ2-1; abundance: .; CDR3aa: CASSSYNEQFF; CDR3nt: TGTGCCAGCAGTTCTTACAATGAGCAGTTCTTC
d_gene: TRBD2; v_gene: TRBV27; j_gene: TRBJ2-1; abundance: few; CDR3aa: CASSSRGLAGGEQFF; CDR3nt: TGTGCCAGCAGTTCACGGGGACTAGCGGGAGGAGAGCAGTTCTTC
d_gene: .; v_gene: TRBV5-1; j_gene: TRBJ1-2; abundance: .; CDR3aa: CASSPGGDGRRYTF; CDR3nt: TGCGCCAGCAGCCCCGGTGGCGACGGCCGACGCTACACCTTC
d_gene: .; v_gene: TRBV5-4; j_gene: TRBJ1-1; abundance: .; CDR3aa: CASSLMGAEAFF; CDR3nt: TGTGCCAGCAGCTTAATGGGGGCCGAAGCTTTCTTT
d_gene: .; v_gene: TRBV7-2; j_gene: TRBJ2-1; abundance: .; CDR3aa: CASSPGGGHSYNEQFF; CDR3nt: TGTGCCAGCAGCCCAGGGGGAGGGCACTCCTACAATGAGCAGTTCTTC
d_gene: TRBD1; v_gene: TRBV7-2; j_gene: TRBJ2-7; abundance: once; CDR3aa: CASSHQVRDRVRGQYF; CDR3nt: TGTGCCAGCAGCCACCAGGTGAGGGACAGGGTGAGGGGGCAGTACTTC
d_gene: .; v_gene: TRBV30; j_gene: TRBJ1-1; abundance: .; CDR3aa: CAWTLLWGTEAFF; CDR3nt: TGTGCCTGGACTCTACTCTGGGGAACTGAAGCTTTCTTT
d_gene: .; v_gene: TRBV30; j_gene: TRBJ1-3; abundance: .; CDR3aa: CAWSVSGNTIYF; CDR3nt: TGTGCCTGGAGTGTGTCTGGAAACACCATATATTTT
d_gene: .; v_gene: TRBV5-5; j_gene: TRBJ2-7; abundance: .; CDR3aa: CASSLDGPSYEQYF; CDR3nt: TGTGCCAGCAGCTTGGATGGTCCTTCCTACGAGCAGTACTTC
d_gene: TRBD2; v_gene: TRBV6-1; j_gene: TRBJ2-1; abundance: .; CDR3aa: CASSEGIASGPYNEQFF; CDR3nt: TGTGCCAGCAGTGAAGGGATTGCTAGCGGTCCGTACAATGAGCAGTTCTTC
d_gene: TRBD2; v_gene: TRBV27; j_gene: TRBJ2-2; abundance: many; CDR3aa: CASSLSAGGVNTGELFF; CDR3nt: TGTGCCAGCAGTTTATCCGCCGGGGGGGTGAACACCGGGGAGCTGTTTTTT
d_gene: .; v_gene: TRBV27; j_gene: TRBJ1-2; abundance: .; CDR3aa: CASSPLGGDGYTF; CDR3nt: TGTGCCAGCAGTCCATTGGGGGGGGATGGCTACACCTTC
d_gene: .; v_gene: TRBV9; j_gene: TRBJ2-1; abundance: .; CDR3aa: CASSVGSSSYNEQFF; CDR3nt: TGTGCCAGCAGCGTAGGCAGTTCCTCCTACAATGAGCAGTTCTTC